The 25 T cell receptor beta chains given below trace back to one sample, sequenced in a study of blood T cell repertoires in COVID-19. Assay used: immunoSEQ multiplex PCR; TCRdb lists only in-frame clones, some missing. The profile covers 63,000 or so clones, with about 81% appearing a single time and 9.2% taken by the ten largest. Sequencing was done on a sample of peripheral blood. Receptors originate from a human donor in a cohort sampled during active COVID-19.

Many counts were recorded for this clone. The chain is built from TRBV10-2 and TRBJ1-1; D might be TRBD1 (6 bases). Trimming took off 5 bases at V and 0 bases at J, with 16 bases between the two ends. The germline CDR1 and CDR2 sequences are WSHSY and SAAADI. The CDR3 is 16 amino acids. CDR3 DNA: TGCGCCAGCAGTCGACAGGACACGGACATGAACACTGAAGCTTTCTTT. This encodes CASSRQDTDMNTEAFF.

The genes are TRBV7-2 and TRBJ1-1, with a tentative D call TRBD1 (5 bases). Germline values: CDR1 SGHTA, CDR2 FQGNSA. This CDR3 is built from 16 residues. V shed 5 bases and J shed 0 bases, with 16 bases lying between them. This CDR3 reads CASSPLPGGMNTEAFF. CDR3 sequence (DNA): TGTGCCAGCAGCCCCTTACCGGGGGGGATGAACACTGAAGCTTTCTTT.

The J gene is TRBJ1-2, the V gene TRBV27; D is possibly TRBD1 (5 bases). The CDR3 has 16 residues. Trimming removed 5 bases at V and 7 bases at J, with 23 bases between. CDR1 is MNHEY and CDR2 is SMNVEV in the germline V gene (reference sequence). DNA of the CDR3: TGTGCCAGCAGTCCAGGGATTGGGACTGTGGGGGGTGGCTACACCTTC. It translates to CASSPGIGTVGGGYTF.

The chain joins TRBV5-1 to TRBJ2-5; TRBD2 agrees at 13 bases. Trimming at V came to 3 bases and at J to 5 bases, leaving 4 bases not matched to a gene. CDR1 is SGHRS, CDR2 YFSETQ, per germline. The CDR3 has 15 residues. CDR3 DNA sequence: TGCGCCAGCAGCTCCGGACTAGCGGGAGAGGAGACCCAGTACTTC. This gives the protein CASSSGLAGEETQYF.

The chain combines TRBV13 with TRBJ2-3; 7 bases align to TRBD2. The V and J ends lost 4 bases and 3 bases, in that order; junction bases with no gene match: 10. Germline CDR1 and CDR2: PRHDT and FYEKMQ (reference sequence). The length of the CDR3 is 16 residues. Here the CDR3 DNA reads TGTGCCAGCAGCTCCCGCCGGGGGGAACAAACAGATACGCAGTATTTT. The encoded protein is CASSSRRGEQTDTQYF.

This clone was seen once. CDR3 residues: CASSARLATDTQYF. The CDR3 DNA is TGTGCCAGCAGCGCGCGACTAGCGACGGATACGCAGTATTTT. The V gene is TRBV9, the J gene TRBJ2-3; 8 positions agree with TRBD2. This CDR3 comprises 14 residues. Trimming cost V 3 bases and J 6 bases; bases outside gene matches: 6. Germline assignment: CDR1 SGDLS and CDR2 YYNGEE.

This clone was picked up one time. The chain is built from TRBV29-1 and TRBJ2-6; possibly TRBD2 for D (5 bases). The V end was cut by 0 bases, the J end by 9 bases, with 12 bases between. The CDR3 spans 14 residues. The germline gives CDR1 SQVTM, CDR2 ANQGSEA. The CDR3 loop reads CSVEDPDGINVLTF. CDR3 nucleotide sequence: TGCAGCGTTGAAGATCCGGACGGGATCAACGTCCTGACTTTC. The complete variable domain, with remaining parts taken from reference TRBV29-1 and TRBJ2-6, reads SAVISQKPSRDICQRGTSLTIQCQVDSQVTMMFWYRQQPGQSLTLIATANQGSEATYESGFVIDKFPISRPNLTFSTLTVSNMSPEDSSIYLCSVEDPDGINVLTFGAGSRLTVL.

The chain employs TRBV24-1 and TRBJ2-3, with 16 bases fitting TRBD2. This CDR3 has 19 amino acids. The V gene's germline CDR1 is KGHDR and CDR2 SFDVKD. V was pared by 4 bases and J by 1 base, with 7 bases of the junction left unmatched. For the CDR3, the DNA is TGTGCCACCAGTGACCCCGGGACTAGCGGGAGGGCAGGCACAGATACGCAGTATTTT. Translated: CATSDPGTSGRAGTDTQYF.

This chain uses TRBV6-5 with TRBJ1-1; TRBD1 matches at 7 bases. The CDR3 runs 15 residues. Unmatched junction bases numbered 7, after V lost 6 bases and J lost 0 bases. Looked up from germline, CDR1 is MNHEY and CDR2 is SVGAGI. CDR3 residues: CASSPDRVMNTEAFF. The CDR3 nucleotides are TGTGCCAGCAGCCCCGACAGGGTCATGAACACTGAAGCTTTCTTT.

The chain is built from TRBV6-5 and TRBJ2-7, with 7 bases fitting TRBD1. Germline V gene sequence: CDR1 MNHEY, CDR2 SVGAGI. This CDR3 region has 14 residues. V lost 2 bases to trimming and J lost 7 bases; unmatched junction nucleotides: 8. DNA for the CDR3: TGTGCCAGCAGTTACGCCGGGACAGCCAGGGAGCAGTACTTC. This sequence encodes CASSYAGTAREQYF.

V usage is TRBV4-1 and J usage is TRBJ2-6; 8 nucleotides agree with TRBD1. Germline loops: CDR1 MGHRA, CDR2 YSYEKL. The CDR3 runs 18 residues. After removal of 3 bases from V and 1 base from J, the junction contained 8 bases not matched to a gene. CDR3: CASSHAGQGRSGANVLTF. In DNA form, the CDR3 reads TGCGCCAGCAGCCATGCAGGACAGGGCCGTTCTGGGGCCAACGTCCTGACTTTC.

The chain is built from TRBV28 and TRBJ2-1; 9 bases align to TRBD2. J lost 2 bases, V lost 4 bases, and 12 bases had no gene match. From germline, CDR1 is MDHEN and CDR2 SYDVKM. The CDR3 has 18 amino acids. This CDR3 is CASSYLAGGPVAYNEQFF. CDR3 bases: TGTGCCAGCAGTTACCTGGCGGGAGGGCCGGTTGCCTACAATGAGCAGTTCTTC.

V is TRBV11-2 and J is TRBJ2-1; no reliable D call. Germline V lookup: CDR1 SGHAT, CDR2 FQNNGV. This CDR3 contains 13 residues. V was pared by 7 bases and J by 3 bases, with 10 bases between. CDR3 bases: TGTGCCAGCACCGGGTTCGGCTACAATGAGCAGTTCTTC. As protein: CASTGFGYNEQFF.

The gene calls are TRBV6-7 and TRBJ2-7, with D perhaps TRBD1 (6 bases). TRBV6-7 is treated as an ORF (open reading frame) with a function not yet certain. Trimming removed 10 bases from V and 0 bases from J, with 22 bases in between. The length of the CDR3 is 16 residues. Here the CDR3 reads CAIEGRQDRLSYEQYF. The CDR3 DNA reads TGTGCCATCGAAGGCAGACAGGACAGACTCTCCTACGAGCAGTACTTC.

The gene calls are TRBV12-3 or TRBV12-4 and TRBJ1-2; the D gene is possibly TRBD1 (5 bases). V lost 7 bases to trimming and J lost 2 bases, with 11 bases between them. The CDR3 length is 13 residues. The CDR3 sequence: CASKDRSNYGYTF. The DNA for the CDR3 is TGTGCCAGCAAAGACAGATCCAACTATGGCTACACCTTC.

V and J are TRBV5-1 and TRBJ1-5; TRBD1 aligns across 9 bases. The CDR3 has 14 residues. From germline, CDR1 is SGHRS and CDR2 YFSETQ. J lost 4 bases, V lost 4 bases, and 3 bases had no gene match. The CDR3, as DNA: TGCGCCAGCAGCCCAGGGACAGGGAATCAGCCCCAGCATTTT. Its translation: CASSPGTGNQPQHF.

This rearrangement joins TRBV4-3 to TRBJ2-1; 13 bases fit TRBD2. Germline CDR1 reads LGHNA; CDR2 reads YSLEER. The trim removed 1 base at V and 4 bases at J, leaving 16 bases unmatched. The CDR3 spans 21 residues. CDR3 loop: CASSQGYKLAGGPRDYNEQFF. The DNA for the CDR3 is TGCGCCAGCAGCCAAGGCTATAAACTAGCGGGAGGGCCCAGGGATTACAATGAGCAGTTCTTC.

The gene calls are TRBV6-5 and TRBJ1-2; D remains ambiguous. The CDR3 is 14 residues long. Germline CDR1 and CDR2: MNHEY and SVGAGI. V gave up 4 bases and J gave up 3 bases, with 12 bases separating them. The CDR3 reads CASSSTSGDYGYTF. DNA of the CDR3: TGTGCCAGCAGTTCCACTTCGGGAGACTATGGCTACACCTTC.

This chain links TRBV5-4 with TRBJ2-7; D remains unclear. The germline V and J ends were trimmed by 2 bases and 2 bases, with 8 bases remaining between them. The CDR3 covers 13 residues. Per the germline V gene, CDR1 is SGHNT and CDR2 is YYREEE (reference sequence). This chain's CDR3 is CASSFGEAYEQYF. DNA for the CDR3: TGTGCCAGCAGCTTCGGTGAGGCCTACGAGCAGTACTTC.

The gene calls are TRBV19 and TRBJ2-2, with 9 bases lining up with TRBD1. V lost 6 bases to trimming and J lost 6 bases; unmatched junction nucleotides: 5. In germline, CDR1 is LNHDA, CDR2 SQIVND (reference sequence). This CDR3 contains 14 residues. For the CDR3, the DNA is TGTGCCAGTAGCAGACAGGGGGATCCCGGGGAGCTGTTTTTT. Encoded protein: CASSRQGDPGELFF.

The V gene is TRBV9, the J gene TRBJ1-1; 8 bases agree with TRBD1. CDR3 size: 19 residues. Germline V gene sequence: CDR1 SGDLS, CDR2 YYNGEE. V was clipped by 0 bases and J by 5 bases; unmatched bases: 18. The CDR3 loop reads CASSVGAGSGGQLLTEAFF. The CDR3 bases are TGTGCCAGCAGCGTAGGAGCCGGGTCAGGGGGCCAATTGTTGACTGAAGCTTTCTTT.

The V call is TRBV6-5, the J call TRBJ1-3; D gene uncertain. V lost 2 bases and J 2 bases, leaving 10 bases between the germline ends. The CDR3 length is 15 residues. Germline lookup yields CDR1 MNHEY and CDR2 SVGAGI. The CDR3 reads CASSYTEGAGNTIYF. The CDR3 DNA reads TGTGCCAGCAGTTACACGGAGGGAGCTGGAAACACCATATATTTT.

The rearrangement joins TRBV19 to TRBJ1-1; 9 bases match TRBD1. Trimming removed 5 bases from V and 3 bases from J; junction bases left unmatched: 13. Germline V gives CDR1 LNHDA, CDR2 SQIVND (reference sequence). The CDR3 contains 17 residues. This CDR3 reads CASSALNRGRGYTEAFF. Written as DNA, the CDR3 is TGTGCCAGTAGTGCCCTTAACAGGGGGCGAGGGTACACTGAAGCTTTCTTT. The full variable domain, with the rest looked up from reference TRBV19 and TRBJ1-1, is DGGITQSPKYLFRKEGQNVTLSCEQNLNHDAMYWYRQDPGQGLRLIYYSQIVNDFQKGDIAEGYSVSREKKESFPLTVTSAQKNPTAFYLCASSALNRGRGYTEAFFGQGTRLTVV.

This chain links TRBV7-6 with TRBJ2-5, with 13 bases identical to TRBD2. The CDR3 spans 16 residues. V was clipped by 5 bases and J by 5 bases; unmatched bases: 8. Germline-derived CDR1 and CDR2 are SGHVS and FNYEAQ. The CDR3 here is CASSPYGTSGMETQYF. CDR3 coding DNA: TGTGCCAGCAGCCCCTACGGGACTAGCGGGATGGAGACCCAGTACTTC. Supplemented by reference TRBV7-6 and TRBJ2-5, the full variable domain reads GAGVSQSPRYKVTKRGQDVALRCDPISGHVSLYWYRQALGQGPEFLTYFNYEAQQDKSGLPNDRFSAERPEGSISTLTIQRTEQRDSAMYRCASSPYGTSGMETQYFGPGTRLLVL.

This sequence joins TRBV5-6 and TRBJ2-3, with D possibly matching TRBD2 (7 bases). CDR1 is SGHDT, CDR2 YYEEEE, per germline. CDR3 length: 16 amino acids. V was clipped by 3 bases and J by 5 bases, with 19 bases between them. The CDR3 coding sequence is TGTGCCAGCAGCTCGACCGTACAGGGAGGGGGAGATACGCAGTATTTT. As protein: CASSSTVQGGGDTQYF.